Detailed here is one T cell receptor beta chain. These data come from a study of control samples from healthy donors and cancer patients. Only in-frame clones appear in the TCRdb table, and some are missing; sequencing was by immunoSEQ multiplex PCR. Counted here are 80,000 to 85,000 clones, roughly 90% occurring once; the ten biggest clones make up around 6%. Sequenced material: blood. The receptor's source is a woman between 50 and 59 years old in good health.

The CDR3, as DNA: TGTGCCAGCAGTCATGATGGGACAGGGGGTATCGGCGAGCAGTACTTC. This sequence encodes CASSHDGTGGIGEQYF. V usage is TRBV5-6 and J usage is TRBJ2-7; 11 nucleotides agree with TRBD1. The CDR3 is made up of 16 amino acids. V lost 5 bases and J lost 6; bases outside the gene matches: 13. CDR1 is SGHDT and CDR2 is YYEEEE in the germline V gene.